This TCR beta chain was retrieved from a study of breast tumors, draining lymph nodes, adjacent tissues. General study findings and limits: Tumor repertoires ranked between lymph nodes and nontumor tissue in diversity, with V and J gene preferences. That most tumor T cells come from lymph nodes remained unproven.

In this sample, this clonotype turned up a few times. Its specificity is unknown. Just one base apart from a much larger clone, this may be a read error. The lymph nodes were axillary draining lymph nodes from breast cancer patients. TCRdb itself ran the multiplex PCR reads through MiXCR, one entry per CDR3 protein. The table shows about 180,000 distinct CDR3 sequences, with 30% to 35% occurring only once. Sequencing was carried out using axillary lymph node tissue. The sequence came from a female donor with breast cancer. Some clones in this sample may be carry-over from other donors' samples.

CDR3 sequence reads: CASSGTGIGDTQYF. CDR3 nucleotides: TGCGCCAGCAGCGGCACAGGGATTGGGGACACCCAGTACTTC. V gene TRBV5-1 combines with J gene TRBJ2-5; maybe TRBD1 (6 bases). Between the trimmed V and J ends, which lost 4 bases and 8 bases, there was a span of 18 bases. CDR3 size: 14 residues. CDR1 is SGHRS and CDR2 is YFSETQ in the germline V gene. The variable domain in full, with the rest retrieved from reference TRBV5-1 and TRBJ2-5, is KAGVTQTPRYLIKTRGQQVTLSCSPISGHRSVSWYQQTPGQGLQFLFEYFSETQRNKGNFPGRFSGRQFSNSRSEMNVSTLELGDSALYLCASSGTGIGDTQYFGPGTRLLVL.